This is a list of T cell receptor beta chains from one sample in a study of response to subunit inactivated influenza vaccine. TCRdb reanalysed the RT-PCR reads using MiXCR and keeps one entry per CDR3 protein. The sample carries around 480,000 distinct CDR3 sequences, 11% recorded once. Source: PBMCs from blood, taken roughly 45 days after vaccination. These receptor sequences come from a middle-aged man who received an inactivated influenza vaccine. Each CDR3 is given with its conserved first and last residue. Fields, in order: clone size, J gene, CDR3 length, D gene, V gene, CDR3 DNA, CDR3 protein. D genes are given only for firm matches. Not all rows give a size; the values are once, few, many and, for expanded clones, a class.

clone size: many; J gene: TRBJ1-5; CDR3 length: 14; D gene: .; V gene: TRBV12-3/TRBV12-4; CDR3 DNA: TGTGCCAGCAGTTTAAAGGATAGCAATCAGCCCCAGCATTTT; CDR3 protein: CASSLKDSNQPQHF
clone size: few; J gene: TRBJ2-5; CDR3 length: 15; D gene: TRBD2; V gene: TRBV18; CDR3 DNA: TGTGCCAGCTCACCACGGTCTAGCGGGTTGGAGACCCAGTACTTC; CDR3 protein: CASSPRSSGLETQYF
clone size: few; J gene: TRBJ2-3; CDR3 length: 12; D gene: .; V gene: TRBV12-3/TRBV12-4; CDR3 DNA: TGTGCCAGCGCTGGGACTGATGATACGCAGTATTTT; CDR3 protein: CASAGTDDTQYF
clone size: .; J gene: TRBJ2-2; CDR3 length: 15; D gene: TRBD1; V gene: TRBV28; CDR3 DNA: TGTGCCAGCAGTTTCGGGGACAGAAACACCGGGGAGCTGTTTTTT; CDR3 protein: CASSFGDRNTGELFF
clone size: .; J gene: TRBJ1-2; CDR3 length: 14; D gene: .; V gene: TRBV12-3/TRBV12-4; CDR3 DNA: TGTGCCAGCAGTACCGGCAGCCTAAACTATGGCTACACCTTC; CDR3 protein: CASSTGSLNYGYTF
clone size: many; J gene: TRBJ2-2; CDR3 length: 16; D gene: .; V gene: TRBV10-3; CDR3 DNA: TGTGCCATCAGTGAGTACTCCATGGAGACTACCGGGGAGCTGTTTTTT; CDR3 protein: CAISEYSMETTGELFF
clone size: .; J gene: TRBJ2-1; CDR3 length: 15; D gene: .; V gene: TRBV11-2; CDR3 DNA: TGTGCCAGCAGCAGCGGACAAGCACCCTACAATGAGCAGTTCTTC; CDR3 protein: CASSSGQAPYNEQFF
clone size: few; J gene: TRBJ2-7; CDR3 length: 13; D gene: .; V gene: TRBV27; CDR3 DNA: TGTGCCAGCAGCTGGGCGAGGAGTGGGGAGCAGTACTTC; CDR3 protein: CASSWARSGEQYF
clone size: many; J gene: TRBJ2-1; CDR3 length: 12; D gene: TRBD2; V gene: TRBV24-1; CDR3 DNA: TGTGCCACCAGTTCCGGGAGGAGTGAGCAGTTCTTC; CDR3 protein: CATSSGRSEQFF
clone size: many; J gene: TRBJ1-2; CDR3 length: 14; D gene: .; V gene: TRBV5-6; CDR3 DNA: TGTGCCAGCAGCTCCTTGGACACGGTCTATGGCTACACCTTC; CDR3 protein: CASSSLDTVYGYTF
clone size: .; J gene: TRBJ2-1; CDR3 length: 16; D gene: TRBD2; V gene: TRBV5-5; CDR3 DNA: TGTGCCAGCAGGTTGCAGCCGGGCGGGAGGGCCCCTGAGCAGTTCTTC; CDR3 protein: CASRLQPGGRAPEQFF
clone size: .; J gene: TRBJ2-1; CDR3 length: 20; D gene: .; V gene: TRBV28; CDR3 DNA: TGTGCCAGCAGTTTTCCCCAACAGTTGTTCTGGGGGGCAGGTTACAATGAGCAGTTCTTC; CDR3 protein: CASSFPQQLFWGAGYNEQFF
clone size: many; J gene: TRBJ2-7; CDR3 length: 16; D gene: .; V gene: TRBV25-1; CDR3 DNA: TGTGCCAGCAGTGAATATTGGGGGATAGGGGCCTACGAGCAGTACTTC; CDR3 protein: CASSEYWGIGAYEQYF
clone size: .; J gene: TRBJ2-1; CDR3 length: 15; D gene: .; V gene: TRBV28; CDR3 DNA: TGTGCCAGCAGTTCCTACGGGAGCTCCTACAATGAGCAGTTCTTC; CDR3 protein: CASSSYGSSYNEQFF
clone size: many; J gene: TRBJ1-1; CDR3 length: 14; D gene: TRBD1; V gene: TRBV12-3/TRBV12-4; CDR3 DNA: TGTGCCAGCAGTTCGGGACAGCGAGCCACTGAAGCTTTCTTT; CDR3 protein: CASSSGQRATEAFF
clone size: many; J gene: TRBJ2-7; CDR3 length: 13; D gene: TRBD2; V gene: TRBV20-1; CDR3 DNA: TGCAGTGCGTCGGGACTTTCGGGGGGCGAGCAGTACTTC; CDR3 protein: CSASGLSGGEQYF
clone size: .; J gene: TRBJ2-1; CDR3 length: 18; D gene: TRBD2; V gene: TRBV7-8; CDR3 DNA: TGTGCCAGCAGCCCCACGGGGTCGTCCGGGAGGGCCCTCAATGAGCAGTTCTTC; CDR3 protein: CASSPTGSSGRALNEQFF
clone size: few; J gene: TRBJ2-2; CDR3 length: 15; D gene: .; V gene: TRBV7-9; CDR3 DNA: TGTGCCAGCAGCCGAGGAGGCGGGGACACCGGGGAGCTGTTTTTT; CDR3 protein: CASSRGGGDTGELFF
clone size: many; J gene: TRBJ2-3; CDR3 length: 14; D gene: TRBD2; V gene: TRBV29-1; CDR3 DNA: TGCAGCGTTGATTGGCGGGGGAGCACAGATACGCAGTATTTT; CDR3 protein: CSVDWRGSTDTQYF
clone size: .; J gene: TRBJ1-1; CDR3 length: 18; D gene: .; V gene: TRBV11-2; CDR3 DNA: TGTGCCAGCAGCCCCAAAGGAGAGTTTCTGGTGGCTGGGACTGAAGCTTTCTTT; CDR3 protein: CASSPKGEFLVAGTEAFF
clone size: .; J gene: TRBJ1-2; CDR3 length: 15; D gene: .; V gene: TRBV11-2; CDR3 DNA: TGTGCCAGCAGCTCCCTCGACAGTCTTAACTATGGCTACACCTTC; CDR3 protein: CASSSLDSLNYGYTF
clone size: many; J gene: TRBJ2-3; CDR3 length: 16; D gene: TRBD1; V gene: TRBV20-1; CDR3 DNA: TGCAGTGCTCTACACCGACGGACAGGGATTTCAGATACGCAGTATTTT; CDR3 protein: CSALHRRTGISDTQYF
clone size: .; J gene: TRBJ2-1; CDR3 length: 13; D gene: .; V gene: TRBV20-1; CDR3 DNA: TGCAGTGCGGGGCGGGATCCCTACAATGAGCAGTTCTTC; CDR3 protein: CSAGRDPYNEQFF
clone size: .; J gene: TRBJ1-6; CDR3 length: 13; D gene: .; V gene: TRBV4-3; CDR3 DNA: TGCGCCAGCAGCCATGGTTTTAATTCACCCCTCCACTTT; CDR3 protein: CASSHGFNSPLHF
clone size: few; J gene: TRBJ2-1; CDR3 length: 15; D gene: .; V gene: TRBV3-1; CDR3 DNA: TGTGCCAGCAGCCAAGTGTACGCTTGGGGTAATGAGCAGTTCTTC; CDR3 protein: CASSQVYAWGNEQFF
clone size: few; J gene: TRBJ2-2; CDR3 length: 15; D gene: TRBD2; V gene: TRBV4-3; CDR3 DNA: TGCGCCAGCAGCCAAGCATCTAGCGGGGTGGGGGAGCTGTTTTTT; CDR3 protein: CASSQASSGVGELFF